The 10 T cell receptor beta chains reported below all come from one sample, sequenced in a study of neurological immune-mediated disorders. TCRdb recomputed calls from the 5' RACE reads with MiXCR, one row per CDR3 protein. The sample comprises 80,000 to 100,000 distinct CDR3 sequences, around 3.5% of which are singletons, and just under 3% rests with the top ten. The source material was PBMCs. Receptors were obtained from a woman aged 45-65 years with multiple sclerosis.

This clonotype came up many times. Compared with germline, one end of the junction differs, possibly owing to a read error. The rearrangement joins TRBV2 to TRBJ1-2, with D hard to call. Germline loops: CDR1 SNHLY, CDR2 FYNNEI. The CDR3 contains 14 residues. This CDR3 reads CASSRALSNSGYTF. The CDR3 coding sequence is TGTGCCAGCAGCCGGGCCCTCAGCAACTCTGGCTACACCTTC. Full variable domain (rest looked up from reference TRBV2 and TRBJ1-2): EPEVTQTPSHQVTQMGQEVILRCVPISNHLYFYWYRQILGQKVEFLVSFYNNEISEKSEIFDDQFSVERPDGSNFTLKIRSTKLEDSAMYFCASSRALSNSGYTFGSGTRLTVV.

At least ten counts were recorded for this clonotype. This chain uses TRBV7-6 with TRBJ2-5; possibly TRBD1 for D (5 bases). The CDR3 runs to 12 residues. V was trimmed by 0 bases and J by 9 bases, leaving 8 bases between them. In germline, CDR1 is SGHVS, CDR2 FNYEAQ. The CDR3 loop reads CASSLALGAQYF. Here the CDR3 DNA reads TGTGCCAGCAGCTTAGCGTTAGGGGCCCAGTACTTC.

The chain joins TRBV9 to TRBJ1-2; D unresolved. Germline V gene data show CDR1 as SGDLS and CDR2 as YYNGEE. Trimming pared 0 bases from V and 4 bases from J, leaving 7 bases between. This CDR3 region has 13 residues. The chain's CDR3 is CASSVGRSYGYTF. The DNA of the CDR3 is TGTGCCAGCAGCGTAGGTCGTAGCTATGGCTACACCTTC. Looking up the rest from reference TRBV9 and TRBJ1-2 gives the full variable domain: DSGVTQTPKHLITATGQRVTLRCSPRSGDLSVYWYQQSLDQGLQFLIQYYNGEERAKGNILERFSAQQFPDLHSELNLSSLELGDSALYFCASSVGRSYGYTFGSGTRLTVV.

This clonotype was found many times. This sequence joins TRBV20-1 and TRBJ2-7; weak D call: TRBD2 (5 bases). The V end lost 5 bases, the J end lost 3 bases, and 8 bases lay between the germline ends. From germline, CDR1 is DFQATT and CDR2 SNEGSKA (reference sequence). This CDR3 contains 11 residues. The CDR3 DNA reads TGCAGTGCTGGGGAGAACTACGAGCAGTACTTC. This translates into CSAGENYEQYF.

This clonotype was recorded at least ten times. The chain links TRBV25-1 to TRBJ2-6; 11 positions agree with TRBD2. Germline-derived CDR1 and CDR2 are MGHDK and SYGVNS. The CDR3 is 19 residues long. Unmatched junction bases numbered 12, after V lost 4 bases and J lost 4 bases. The CDR3 loop is CASSVSPAGLADGANVLTF. The CDR3 region has the DNA TGTGCCAGCAGTGTAAGTCCCGCGGGACTAGCGGACGGGGCCAACGTCCTGACTTTC. The full variable domain, in which reference TRBV25-1 and TRBJ2-6 provide the parts outside the CDR3, is EADIYQTPRYLVIGTGKKITLECSQTMGHDKMYWYQQDPGMELHLIHYSYGVNSTEKGDLSSESTVSRIRTEHFPLTLESARPSHTSQYLCASSVSPAGLADGANVLTFGAGSRLTVL.

The V and J genes are TRBV29-1 and TRBJ2-7, with TRBD1 matching over 8 bases. The CDR3 is 13 residues long. Germline-derived CDR1 and CDR2 are SQVTM and ANQGSEA. V was pared by 7 bases and J by 7 bases, with 12 bases of the junction left unmatched. This CDR3 reads CSAGGQGAWEQYF. As DNA, the CDR3 is TGCAGCGCCGGGGGTCAGGGGGCTTGGGAGCAGTACTTC.

This clonotype was counted ten times or more. This sequence joins TRBV11-1 and TRBJ2-7; the D is unclear. This CDR3 spans 14 amino acids. Trimming pared 2 bases from V and 3 bases from J, leaving 11 bases between. Per germline, CDR1 SGHAT and CDR2 FQDESV (reference sequence). The CDR3 reads CASSLMTVNYEQYF. The CDR3, as DNA: TGTGCCAGCAGCTTAATGACGGTGAACTACGAGCAGTACTTC.

This clonotype was counted at least ten times. The V call is TRBV12-3 or TRBV12-4, the J call TRBJ1-2; no reliable D call. The V gene lost 8 bases and the J gene lost 2 bases, with 12 bases spanning the gap. This CDR3 is built from 13 residues. Written as DNA, the CDR3 is TGTGCCAGCTCCGGGAGACACAACTATGGCTACACCTTC. It codes for CASSGRHNYGYTF.

A word on this clonotype: An end of the junction differs from the germline gene, which may be a read error. The chain has TRBV5-1 and TRBJ2-5, with 7 bases identical to TRBD1. The CDR3 is 18 residues long. Germline loops: CDR1 SGHRS, CDR2 YFSETQ. CDR3 loop: CASSFTPFPGTGEENQYF. CDR3 DNA sequence: TGCGCCAGCAGCTTTACCCCGTTCCCAGGCACAGGGGAAGAGAACCAGTACTTC.

This clonotype was observed many times. The chain combines TRBV28 with TRBJ1-1, with D perhaps matching TRBD1 (6 bases). The CDR3 covers 15 residues. CDR1 and CDR2 (germline): MDHEN, SYDVKM. V was trimmed by 3 bases and J by 1 base, leaving 12 bases between them. This chain's CDR3 is CASSLTGLKNTEAFF. CDR3 nucleotides: TGTGCCAGCAGTTTGACAGGACTGAAGAACACTGAAGCTTTCTTT.